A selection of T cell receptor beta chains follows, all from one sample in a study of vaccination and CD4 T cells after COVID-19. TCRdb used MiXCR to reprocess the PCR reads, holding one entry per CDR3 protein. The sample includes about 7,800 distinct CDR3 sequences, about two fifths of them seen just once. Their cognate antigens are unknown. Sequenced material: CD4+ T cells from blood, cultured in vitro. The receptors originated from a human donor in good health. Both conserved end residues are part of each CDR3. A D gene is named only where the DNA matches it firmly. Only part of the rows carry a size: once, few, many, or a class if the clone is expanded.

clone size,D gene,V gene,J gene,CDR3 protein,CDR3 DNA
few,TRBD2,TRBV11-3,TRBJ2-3,CASSGRGADTQYF,TGTGCCAGCAGCGGACGGGGGGCAGATACGCAGTATTTT
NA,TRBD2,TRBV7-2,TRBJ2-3,CASSLATSGRAEDTQYF,TGTGCCAGCAGCTTAGCAACTAGCGGGAGGGCCGAGGATACGCAGTATTTT
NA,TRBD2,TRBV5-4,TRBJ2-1,CASSLGVSGREVREQFF,TGTGCCAGCAGCTTGGGAGTCTCGGGGCGGGAGGTTCGAGAGCAGTTCTTC
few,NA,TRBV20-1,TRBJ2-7,CSARDPRGVLGYEQYF,TGCAGTGCTAGAGATCCCAGGGGGGTTCTGGGCTACGAGCAGTACTTC
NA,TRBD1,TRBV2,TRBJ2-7,CASTQGDRTSYEQYF,TGTGCCAGCACCCAAGGGGACAGGACCTCCTACGAGCAGTACTTC
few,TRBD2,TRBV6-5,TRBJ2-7,CASSYGAGEESYEQYF,TGTGCCAGCAGTTACGGGGCGGGAGAGGAATCCTACGAGCAGTACTTC
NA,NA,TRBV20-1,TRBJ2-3,CSAPGRGTDTQYF,TGCAGTGCTCCGGGACGGGGCACAGATACGCAGTATTTT
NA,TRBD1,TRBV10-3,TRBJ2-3,CAISGWGTGSDTQYF,TGTGCCATCAGTGGTTGGGGGACAGGGTCGGATACGCAGTATTTT
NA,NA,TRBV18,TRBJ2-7,CASSPRVGSTTQYEQYF,TGTGCCAGCTCACCACGTGTAGGGTCTACCACTCAATACGAGCAGTACTTC
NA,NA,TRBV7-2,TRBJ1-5,CASSKDSYQPQHF,TGTGCCAGCAGCAAGGACAGCTATCAGCCCCAGCATTTT
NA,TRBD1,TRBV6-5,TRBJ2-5,CASSYGTGGRQETQYF,TGTGCCAGCAGCTACGGGACAGGGGGCCGCCAAGAGACCCAGTACTTC
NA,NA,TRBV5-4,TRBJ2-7,CASSSKTDTYEQYF,TGTGCCAGCAGCTCCAAGACAGATACCTACGAGCAGTACTTC
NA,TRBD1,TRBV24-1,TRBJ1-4,CATSEQPLGQGTYATNEKLFF,TGTGCCACCAGTGAGCAACCTCTTGGACAGGGGACATATGCAACTAATGAAAAACTGTTTTTT
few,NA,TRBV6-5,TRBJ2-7,CASSYEAAYEQYF,TGTGCCAGCAGTTACGAGGCAGCCTACGAGCAGTACTTC
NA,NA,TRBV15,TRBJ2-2,CATSRDTGELFF,TGTGCCACCAGCAGGGACACCGGGGAGCTGTTTTTT
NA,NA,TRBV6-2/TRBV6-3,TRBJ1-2,CASTTRVRGGYTF,TGTGCCAGCACTACCCGGGTGAGGGGTGGCTACACCTTC
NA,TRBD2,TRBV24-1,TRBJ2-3,CATSDLTSGRATDTQYF,TGTGCCACCAGTGATTTGACTAGCGGGAGAGCCACAGATACGCAGTATTTT
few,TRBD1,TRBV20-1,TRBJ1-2,CSAGEQGAIDDGYTF,TGCAGTGCTGGAGAACAGGGGGCTATTGATGATGGCTACACCTTC
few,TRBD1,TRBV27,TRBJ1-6,CASSLRLNPGTGEHSPLHF,TGTGCCAGCAGTTTACGACTAAATCCCGGGACAGGGGAGCATTCACCCCTCCACTTT
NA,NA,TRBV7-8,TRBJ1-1,CASSLAANTEAFF,TGTGCCAGCAGCTTAGCTGCTAACACTGAAGCTTTCTTT
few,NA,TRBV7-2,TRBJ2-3,CASSAFFTDTQYF,TGTGCCAGCAGCGCCTTCTTCACAGATACGCAGTATTTT
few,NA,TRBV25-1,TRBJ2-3,CASSDVTNARDTQYF,TGTGCCAGCAGTGATGTAACAAACGCCAGAGATACGCAGTATTTT
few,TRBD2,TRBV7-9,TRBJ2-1,CASSSPSGPLYNEQFF,TGTGCCAGCAGCTCCCCTAGCGGGCCGCTCTACAATGAGCAGTTCTTC
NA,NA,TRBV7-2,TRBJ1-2,CASSLVVGMRGWGYTF,TGTGCCAGCAGCTTGGTTGTCGGGATGAGGGGGTGGGGCTACACCTTC
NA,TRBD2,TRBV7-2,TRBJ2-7,CASSLGVLGDYVQYF,TGTGCCAGCAGCTTAGGAGTGTTGGGGGACTACGTGCAGTACTTC
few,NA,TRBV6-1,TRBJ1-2,CASSEAGNYGYTF,TGTGCCAGCAGTGAAGCTGGCAACTATGGCTACACCTTC
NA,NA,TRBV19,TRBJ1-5,CASSSGILYSNQPQHF,TGTGCCAGTAGTTCCGGGATCCTCTATAGCAATCAGCCCCAGCATTTT
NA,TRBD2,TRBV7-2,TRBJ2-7,CASSPNRGLAEPYEQYF,TGTGCCAGCAGCCCCAATAGGGGACTAGCGGAGCCCTACGAGCAGTACTTC
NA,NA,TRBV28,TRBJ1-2,CASTVQGNGYTF,TGTGCCAGCACTGTACAGGGAAATGGCTACACCTTC